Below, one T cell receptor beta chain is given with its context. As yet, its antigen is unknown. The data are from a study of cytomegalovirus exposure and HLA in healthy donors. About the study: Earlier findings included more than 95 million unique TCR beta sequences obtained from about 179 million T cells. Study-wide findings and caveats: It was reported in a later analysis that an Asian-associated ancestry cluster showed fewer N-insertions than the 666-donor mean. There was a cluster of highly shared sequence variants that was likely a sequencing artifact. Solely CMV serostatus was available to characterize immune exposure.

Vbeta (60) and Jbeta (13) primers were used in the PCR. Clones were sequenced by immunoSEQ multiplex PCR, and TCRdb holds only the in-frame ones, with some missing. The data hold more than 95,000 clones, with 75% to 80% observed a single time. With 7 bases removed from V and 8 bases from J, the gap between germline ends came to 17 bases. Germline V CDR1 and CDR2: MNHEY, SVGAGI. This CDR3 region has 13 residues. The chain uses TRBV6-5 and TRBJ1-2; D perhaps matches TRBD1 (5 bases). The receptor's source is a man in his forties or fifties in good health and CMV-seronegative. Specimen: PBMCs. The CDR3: CASTPSEGLGYTF. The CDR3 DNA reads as TGTGCCAGCACCCCCTCGGAGGGGCTCGGCTACACCTTC.